The T cell receptor beta chain described here comes from a study of cytomegalovirus exposure and HLA in healthy donors. The length of the CDR3 is 14 residues. Germline CDR1 MDHEN, CDR2 SYDVKM. V trimming: 4 bases; J trimming: 4 bases; junction bases outside the gene matches: 3. This clone showed up just a few times. The primer mix had 60 Vbeta and 13 Jbeta primers. Clones were read by immunoSEQ multiplex PCR, and TCRdb kept only the in-frame ones, dropping some. Among some 170,000 clones listed, about 80% were seen once. This receptor was taken from a woman aged 45-65 years in good health and CMV-seronegative. Sequences were obtained from PBMCs. This rearrangement joins TRBV28 to TRBJ2-7, with 11 bases identical to TRBD1. The CDR3 DNA sequence: TGTGCCAGCAGTTCGGGGGACAGGGGGTACGAGCAGTACTTC. Translation gives CASSSGDRGYEQYF.